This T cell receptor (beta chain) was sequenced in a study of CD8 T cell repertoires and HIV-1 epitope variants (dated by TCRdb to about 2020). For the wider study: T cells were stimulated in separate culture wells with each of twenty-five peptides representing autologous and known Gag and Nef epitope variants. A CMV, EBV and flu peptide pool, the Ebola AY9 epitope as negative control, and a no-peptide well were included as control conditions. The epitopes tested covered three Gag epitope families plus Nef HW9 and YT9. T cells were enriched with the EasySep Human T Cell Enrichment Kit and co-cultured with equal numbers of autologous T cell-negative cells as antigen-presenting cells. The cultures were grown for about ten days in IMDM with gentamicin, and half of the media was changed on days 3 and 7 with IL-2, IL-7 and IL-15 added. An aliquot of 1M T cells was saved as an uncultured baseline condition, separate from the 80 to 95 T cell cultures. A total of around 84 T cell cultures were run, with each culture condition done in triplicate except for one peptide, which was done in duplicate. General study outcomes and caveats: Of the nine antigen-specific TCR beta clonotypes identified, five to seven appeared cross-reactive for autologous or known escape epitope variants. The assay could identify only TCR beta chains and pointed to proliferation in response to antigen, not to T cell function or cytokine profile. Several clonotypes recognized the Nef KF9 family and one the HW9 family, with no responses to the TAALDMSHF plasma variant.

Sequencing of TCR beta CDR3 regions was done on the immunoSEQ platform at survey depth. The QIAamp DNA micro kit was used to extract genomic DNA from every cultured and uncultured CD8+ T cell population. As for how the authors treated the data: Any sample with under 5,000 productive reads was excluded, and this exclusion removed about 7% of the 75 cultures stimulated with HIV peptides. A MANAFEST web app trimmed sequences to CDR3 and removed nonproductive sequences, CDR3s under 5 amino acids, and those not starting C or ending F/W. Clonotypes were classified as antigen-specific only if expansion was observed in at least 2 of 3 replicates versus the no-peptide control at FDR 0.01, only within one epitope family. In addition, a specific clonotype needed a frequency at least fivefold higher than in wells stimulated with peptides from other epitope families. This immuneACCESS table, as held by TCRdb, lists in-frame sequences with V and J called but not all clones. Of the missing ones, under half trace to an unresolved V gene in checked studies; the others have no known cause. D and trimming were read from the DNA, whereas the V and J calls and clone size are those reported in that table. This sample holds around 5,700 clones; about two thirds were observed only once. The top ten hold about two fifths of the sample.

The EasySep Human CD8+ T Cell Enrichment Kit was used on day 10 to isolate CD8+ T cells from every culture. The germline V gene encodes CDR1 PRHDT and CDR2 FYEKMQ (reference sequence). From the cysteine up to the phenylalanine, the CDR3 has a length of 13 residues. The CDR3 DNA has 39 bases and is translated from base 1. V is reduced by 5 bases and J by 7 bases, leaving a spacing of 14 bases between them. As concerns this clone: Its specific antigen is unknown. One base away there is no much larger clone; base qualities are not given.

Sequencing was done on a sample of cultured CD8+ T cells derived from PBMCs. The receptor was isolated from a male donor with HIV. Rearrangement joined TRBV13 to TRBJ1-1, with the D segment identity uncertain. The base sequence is TGTGCCAGCAGCCCCGGAGTGGGGTATGAAGCTTTCTTT. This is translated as CASSPGVGYEAFF.